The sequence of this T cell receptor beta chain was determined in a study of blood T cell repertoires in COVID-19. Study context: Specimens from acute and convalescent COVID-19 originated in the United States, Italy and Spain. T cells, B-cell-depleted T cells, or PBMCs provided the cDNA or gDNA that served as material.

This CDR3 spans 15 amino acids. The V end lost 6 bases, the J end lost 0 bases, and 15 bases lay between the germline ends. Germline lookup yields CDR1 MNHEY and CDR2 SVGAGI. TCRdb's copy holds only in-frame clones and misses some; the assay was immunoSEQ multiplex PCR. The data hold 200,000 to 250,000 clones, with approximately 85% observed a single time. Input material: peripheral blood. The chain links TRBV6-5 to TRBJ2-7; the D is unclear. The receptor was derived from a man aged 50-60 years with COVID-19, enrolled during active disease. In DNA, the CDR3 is TGTGCCAGCAGCCAAACGTCATACAGCTCCTACGAGCAGTACTTC. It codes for CASSQTSYSSYEQYF.